This T cell receptor beta chain was profiled in a study of blood T cell repertoires in COVID-19. On the study more broadly: Samples of COVID-19 (acute and convalescent) were obtained from the United States, Italy and Spain. The analysed material was cDNA or gDNA that came from T cells, B-cell-depleted T cells, or PBMCs.

Original analysis: Quantification of nucleated cells was approximated via reference gene primer amplification. Method: immunoSEQ multiplex PCR; TCRdb's copy keeps in-frame clones and lacks some. The DNA gave D and trimming, while V, J and clone size come from that table. The sample has 300,000 or so clones; approximately 90% are singletons. CDR3 length equals 12 residues. CDR1 is LGHDT and CDR2 is YNNKEL in the germline V gene (reference sequence). V dropped 4 bases and J dropped 6 bases, with 6 bases sitting between them. The chain is built from TRBV3-1 (or the pseudogene TRBV3-2) and TRBJ2-2; D call uncertain. Sequencing was done on a sample of peripheral blood. This TCR came from a woman aged 40 to 50 with acute or convalescent COVID-19. The CDR3 DNA follows: TGTGCCAGCAGCCGAAGCCCCGGGGAGCTGTTTTTT. Protein product: CASSRSPGELFF.